This paragraph reports one TCR beta chain. All donors had a single incident cervical HPV16 infection, not prevalent. Cervical HPV DNA detected by MY09/MY11 PCR, typed by dot-blot. These data come from a study of T cells in women clearing cervical HPV infection. About the research overall: HLA type could not be excluded as a confounder.

The table came from immunoSEQ multiplex PCR; TCRdb's copy has only in-frame clones and leaves some out. The record lists roughly 35,000 clones, of which the ten most abundant hold 1.7%. The sequence was collected from a woman aged 18 to 69 with a cervical HPV16 infection that either progressed to CIN3+ or cleared (not recorded which). What was sequenced was blood buffy coat.

The CDR3 protein is CASSLVREKLFF. CDR3 bases read: TGTGCCAGTAGTCTGGTGAGGGAAAAA. V gene TRBV19 combines with J gene TRBJ1-4; no clear D gene. The CDR3 end lies 3 residues beyond the end of the read and is filled in from the germline J gene. V lost 5 bases to trimming and J lost 8 bases, with 9 bases between them. The CDR3 has 12 residues. The germline V gene encodes CDR1 LNHDA and CDR2 SQIVND (reference sequence).